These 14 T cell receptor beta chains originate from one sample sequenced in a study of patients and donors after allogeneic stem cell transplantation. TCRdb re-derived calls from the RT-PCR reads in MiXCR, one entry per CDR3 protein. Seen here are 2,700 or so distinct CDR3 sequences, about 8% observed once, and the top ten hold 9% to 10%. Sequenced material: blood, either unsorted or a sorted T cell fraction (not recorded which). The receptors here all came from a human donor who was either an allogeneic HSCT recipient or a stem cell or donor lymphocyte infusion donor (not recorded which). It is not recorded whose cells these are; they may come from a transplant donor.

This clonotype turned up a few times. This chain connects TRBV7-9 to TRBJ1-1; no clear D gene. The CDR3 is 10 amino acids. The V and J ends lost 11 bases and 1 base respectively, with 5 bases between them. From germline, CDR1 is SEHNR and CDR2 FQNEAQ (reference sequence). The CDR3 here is CASGNTEAFF. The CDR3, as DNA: TGTGCCTCCGGGAACACTGAAGCTTTCTTT. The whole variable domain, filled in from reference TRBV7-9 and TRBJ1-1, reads DTGVSQNPRHKITKRGQNVTFRCDPISEHNRLYWYRQTLGQGPEFLTYFQNEAQLEKSRLLSDRFSAERPKGSFSTLEIQRTEQGDSAMYLCASGNTEAFFGQGTRLTVV.

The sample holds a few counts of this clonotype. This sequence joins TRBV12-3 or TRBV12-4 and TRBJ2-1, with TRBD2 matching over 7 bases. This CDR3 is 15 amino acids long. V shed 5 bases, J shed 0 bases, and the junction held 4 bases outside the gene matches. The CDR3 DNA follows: TGTGCCAGCAGTCGTCTAGCGGTCTCCTACAATGAGCAGTTCTTC. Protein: CASSRLAVSYNEQFF.

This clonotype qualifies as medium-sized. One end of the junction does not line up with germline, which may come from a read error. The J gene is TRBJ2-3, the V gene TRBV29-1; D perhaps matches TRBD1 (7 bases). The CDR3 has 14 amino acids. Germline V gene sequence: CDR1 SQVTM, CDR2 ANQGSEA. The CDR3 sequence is CSFEGGGGTDTQYF. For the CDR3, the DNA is TGCAGCTTTGAAGGAGGGGGCGGCACAGATACGCAGTATTTT.

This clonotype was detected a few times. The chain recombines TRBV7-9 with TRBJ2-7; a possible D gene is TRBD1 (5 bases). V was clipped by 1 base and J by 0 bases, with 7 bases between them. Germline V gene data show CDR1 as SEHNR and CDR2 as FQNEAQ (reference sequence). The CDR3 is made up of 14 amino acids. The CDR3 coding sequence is TGTGCCAGCAGCTTAGGACAGAACTCCTACGAGCAGTACTTC. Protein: CASSLGQNSYEQYF.

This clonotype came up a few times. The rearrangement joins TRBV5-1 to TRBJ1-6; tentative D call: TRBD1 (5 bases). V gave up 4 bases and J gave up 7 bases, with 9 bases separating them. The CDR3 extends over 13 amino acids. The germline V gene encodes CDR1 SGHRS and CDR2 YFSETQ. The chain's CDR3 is CASSRDRNSPLHF. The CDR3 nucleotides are TGCGCCAGCAGCAGAGACAGAAATTCACCCCTCCACTTT.

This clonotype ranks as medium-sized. DNA for the CDR3: TGTGCCAGCAGCTTAAGGCCTCAGGGCGAGCAGTACTTC. Protein: CASSLRPQGEQYF. The rearrangement uses TRBV7-3 and TRBJ2-7; D possibly corresponds to TRBD1 (5 bases). The germline V and J ends were trimmed by 1 base and 6 bases, with 10 bases remaining between them. Germline loops: CDR1 SGHTA, CDR2 FQGTGA. The CDR3 extends over 13 amino acids.

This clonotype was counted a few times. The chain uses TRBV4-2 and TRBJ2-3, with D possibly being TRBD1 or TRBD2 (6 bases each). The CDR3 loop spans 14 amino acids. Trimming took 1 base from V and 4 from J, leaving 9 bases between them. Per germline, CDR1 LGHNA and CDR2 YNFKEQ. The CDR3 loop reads CASSQVGGPDTQYF. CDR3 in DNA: TGTGCCAGCAGCCAAGTCGGGGGCCCAGATACGCAGTATTTT.

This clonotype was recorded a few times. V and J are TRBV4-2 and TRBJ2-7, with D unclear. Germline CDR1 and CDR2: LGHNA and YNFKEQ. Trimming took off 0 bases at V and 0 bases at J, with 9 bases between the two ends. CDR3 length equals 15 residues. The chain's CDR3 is CASSQDRSASYEQYF. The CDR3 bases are TGTGCCAGCAGCCAAGATCGCTCTGCCTCCTACGAGCAGTACTTC.

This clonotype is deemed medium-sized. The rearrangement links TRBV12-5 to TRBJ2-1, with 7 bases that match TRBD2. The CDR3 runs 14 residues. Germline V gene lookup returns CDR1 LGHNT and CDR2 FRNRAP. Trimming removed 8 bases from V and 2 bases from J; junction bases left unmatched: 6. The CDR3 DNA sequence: TGTGCTAGTCGGCGGGAGCCCCCCTACAATGAGCAGTTCTTC. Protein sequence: CASRREPPYNEQFF.

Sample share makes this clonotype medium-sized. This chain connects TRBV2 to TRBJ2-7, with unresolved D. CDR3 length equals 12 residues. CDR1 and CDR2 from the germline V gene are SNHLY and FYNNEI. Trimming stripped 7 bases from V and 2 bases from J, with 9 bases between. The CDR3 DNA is TGTGCCAGCACAGGAGAAACCTACGAGCAGTACTTC. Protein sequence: CASTGETYEQYF.

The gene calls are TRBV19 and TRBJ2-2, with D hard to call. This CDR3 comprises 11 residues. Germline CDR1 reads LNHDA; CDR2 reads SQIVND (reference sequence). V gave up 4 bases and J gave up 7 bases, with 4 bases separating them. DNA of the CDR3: TGTGCCAGTAGTACCAGCGGGGAGCTGTTTTTT. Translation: CASSTSGELFF. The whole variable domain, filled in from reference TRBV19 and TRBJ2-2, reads DGGITQSPKYLFRKEGQNVTLSCEQNLNHDAMYWYRQDPGQGLRLIYYSQIVNDFQKGDIAEGYSVSREKKESFPLTVTSAQKNPTAFYLCASSTSGELFFGEGSRLTVL.

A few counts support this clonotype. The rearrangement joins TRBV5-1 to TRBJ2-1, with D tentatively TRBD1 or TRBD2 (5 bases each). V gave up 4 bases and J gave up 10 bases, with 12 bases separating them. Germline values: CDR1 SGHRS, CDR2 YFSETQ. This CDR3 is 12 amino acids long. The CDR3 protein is CASSPRDGEQFF. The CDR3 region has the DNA TGCGCCAGCAGCCCCCGGGACGGGGAGCAGTTCTTC.

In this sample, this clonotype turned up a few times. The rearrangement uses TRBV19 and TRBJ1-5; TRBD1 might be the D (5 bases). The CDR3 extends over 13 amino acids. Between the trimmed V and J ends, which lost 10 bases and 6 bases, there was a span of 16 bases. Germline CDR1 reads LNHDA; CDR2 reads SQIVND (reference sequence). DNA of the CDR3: TGTGCCACTCGCGGCAGGGAGGGTCAGCCCCAGCATTTT. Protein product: CATRGREGQPQHF.

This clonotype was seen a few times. This CDR3 is CSASSAGGSNEQFF. As DNA, the CDR3 is TGCAGTGCTAGTAGCGCGGGAGGTAGTAATGAGCAGTTCTTC. This chain links TRBV20-1 with TRBJ2-1; 8 bases fit TRBD2. The CDR3 spans 14 residues. Trimming took 3 bases from V and 7 from J; bases not matched to a gene: 8. CDR1 and CDR2 (germline): DFQATT, SNEGSKA (reference sequence).